This TCR beta chain was sequenced during a study of blood T cells in healthy people across ages. A second about 7 to 11 cycle PCR used barcoded and J-beta primers. TCRdb re-analysed the 5' RACE reads in MiXCR, keeping a single row per CDR3 protein. The sample holds over 1,500,000 distinct CDR3 sequences, about 49% seen once. The trim removed 6 bases at V and 5 bases at J, leaving 10 bases unmatched. The CDR3 loop spans 15 amino acids. Sequenced: blood. The receptor comes from a woman in her 40s in good health. The chain has TRBV12-3 or TRBV12-4 and TRBJ1-5; 7 positions match TRBD1. The CDR3 reads CASRRTGARDQPQHF. The CDR3 DNA reads TGTGCCAGCAGGCGAACAGGGGCCAGGGATCAGCCCCAGCATTTT.